This T cell receptor (beta chain) emerged from a study of blood T cell repertoires in COVID-19. Background on the study: Specimens from acute and convalescent COVID-19 originated in the United States, Italy and Spain. T cells, B-cell-depleted T cells, or PBMCs provided the cDNA or gDNA that served as material.

Authors' analysis steps: Nucleated cell counts were estimated from reference gene primer amplification. Clones were sequenced by immunoSEQ multiplex PCR, and TCRdb holds only the in-frame ones, with some missing. Clone size and V and J calls were adopted from that table, with D and trimming inferred from the DNA. The sample consists of more than 150,000 clones, less than 85% of them appearing once. Remarks on this clone: The sample contains more than one DNA sequence encoding this CDR3.

This CDR3 has 15 residues. Germline V lookup: CDR1 SGHRS, CDR2 YFSETQ. The J segment lost 3 bases and the V segment lost 0 bases, leaving 2 bases of the junction unmatched. Sequenced: peripheral blood. The sequence came from a human donor in a cohort sampled during active COVID-19. The chain joins TRBV5-1 to TRBJ2-2; the match to TRBD2 covers 7 bases. The CDR3 sequence: CASSLGRGDTGELFF. The DNA for the CDR3 is TGCGCCAGCAGCTTGGGTCGGGGGGACACCGGGGAGCTGTTTTTT.